The present T cell receptor beta chain was sequenced within a study of T-cell reconstitution after alpha-beta-depleted transplantation in children. During its preparation, the TCRbeta library received unique molecular identifiers. One entry per CDR3 protein, called by TCRdb with MiXCR from the PCR reads. The sample records approximately 490,000 distinct CDR3 sequences, around 13% being singletons. This clonotype was counted between two and nine times. The source is a human donor who donated a stem cell graft to a child with combined immunodeficiency. The starting material was PBMCs from the stem cell graft donor, obtained from the stem cell graft.

The CDR3 DNA reads TGCGCCAGCAGCCAAGATTTCGGCGGGGAGCTGTTTTTT. It encodes CASSQDFGGELFF. The gene calls are TRBV4-3 and TRBJ2-2, with D unclear. The CDR3 extends over 13 amino acids. CDR1 LGHNA and CDR2 YSLEER come from the germline V gene. The V gene lost 0 bases and the J gene lost 7 bases, with 6 bases spanning the gap.